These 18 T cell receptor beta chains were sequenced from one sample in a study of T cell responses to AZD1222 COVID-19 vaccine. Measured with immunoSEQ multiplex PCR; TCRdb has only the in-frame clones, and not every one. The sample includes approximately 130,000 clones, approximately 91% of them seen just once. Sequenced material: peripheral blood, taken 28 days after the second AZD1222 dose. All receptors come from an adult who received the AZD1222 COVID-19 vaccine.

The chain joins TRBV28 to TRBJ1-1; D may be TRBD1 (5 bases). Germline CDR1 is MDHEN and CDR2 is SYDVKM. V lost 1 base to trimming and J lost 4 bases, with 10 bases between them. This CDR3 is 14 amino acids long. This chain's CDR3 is CASSLSGKGTEAFF. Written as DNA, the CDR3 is TGTGCCAGCAGTTTATCAGGGAAAGGCACTGAAGCTTTCTTT.

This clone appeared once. The CDR3 spells CASSSIQGATDTQYF. In DNA form, the CDR3 reads TGTGCCAGCAGCTCAATACAGGGGGCCACAGATACGCAGTATTTT. The chain has TRBV7-8 and TRBJ2-3, with 9 nucleotides matching TRBD1. The CDR3 contains 15 residues. Germline CDR1 reads SGHVS; CDR2 reads FQNEAQ. V lost 4 bases, J lost 2 bases, and 4 bases stayed unmatched.

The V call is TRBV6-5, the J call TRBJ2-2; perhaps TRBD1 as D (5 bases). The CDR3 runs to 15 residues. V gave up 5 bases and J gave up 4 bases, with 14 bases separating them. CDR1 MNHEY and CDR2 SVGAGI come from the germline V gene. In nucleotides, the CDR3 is TGTGCCAGCAGTACTCAGGGTTTTATCACCGGGGAGCTGTTTTTT. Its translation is CASSTQGFITGELFF.

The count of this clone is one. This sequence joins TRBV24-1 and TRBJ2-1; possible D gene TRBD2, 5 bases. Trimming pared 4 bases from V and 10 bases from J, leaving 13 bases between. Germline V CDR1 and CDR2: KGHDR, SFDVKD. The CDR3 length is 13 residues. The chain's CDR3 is CATSDRTLGEQFF. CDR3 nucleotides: TGTGCCACCAGTGACAGGACTTTAGGGGAGCAGTTCTTC.

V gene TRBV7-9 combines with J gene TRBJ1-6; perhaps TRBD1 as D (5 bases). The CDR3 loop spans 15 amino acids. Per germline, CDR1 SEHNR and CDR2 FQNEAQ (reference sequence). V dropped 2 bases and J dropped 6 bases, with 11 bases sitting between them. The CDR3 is CASSLSGGFNSPLHF. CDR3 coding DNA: TGTGCCAGCAGCTTATCCGGGGGTTTTAATTCACCCCTCCACTTT.

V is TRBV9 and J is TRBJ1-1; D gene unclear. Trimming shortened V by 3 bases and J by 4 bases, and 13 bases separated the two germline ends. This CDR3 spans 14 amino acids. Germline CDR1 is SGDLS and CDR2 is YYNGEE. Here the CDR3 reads CASSAGSGSTEAFF. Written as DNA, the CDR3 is TGTGCCAGCAGCGCCGGATCTGGGAGCACTGAAGCTTTCTTT.

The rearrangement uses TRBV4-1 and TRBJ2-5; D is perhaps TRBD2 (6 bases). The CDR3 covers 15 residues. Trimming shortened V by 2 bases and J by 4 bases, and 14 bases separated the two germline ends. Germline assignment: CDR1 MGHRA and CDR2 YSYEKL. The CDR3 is CASSQPDGGRETQYF. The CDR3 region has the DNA TGCGCCAGCAGCCAACCGGACGGAGGGCGAGAGACCCAGTACTTC.

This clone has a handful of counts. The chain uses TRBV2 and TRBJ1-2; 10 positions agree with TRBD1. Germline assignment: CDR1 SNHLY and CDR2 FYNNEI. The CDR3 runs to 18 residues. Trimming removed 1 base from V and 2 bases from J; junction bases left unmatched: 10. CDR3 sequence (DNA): TGTGCCAGCAGTGAAGTTGACAGGGGGCTTCCCCCAAACTATGGCTACACCTTC. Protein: CASSEVDRGLPPNYGYTF.

In DNA, the CDR3 is TGTGCCTGGAGTTTTCGGGGGACCAATGAGCAGTTCTTC. It specifies CAWSFRGTNEQFF. The rearrangement joins TRBV30 to TRBJ2-1, with D perhaps TRBD2 (6 bases). The CDR3 spans 13 residues. Germline V gene data show CDR1 as GTSNPN and CDR2 as SVGIG (reference sequence). Trimming removed 2 bases from V and 6 bases from J, with 11 bases in between.

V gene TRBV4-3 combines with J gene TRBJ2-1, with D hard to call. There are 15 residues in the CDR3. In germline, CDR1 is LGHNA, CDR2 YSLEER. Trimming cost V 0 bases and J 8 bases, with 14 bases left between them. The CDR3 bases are TGCGCCAGCAGCCAAGATGACCGACCAAGGGATGAGCAGTTCTTC. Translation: CASSQDDRPRDEQFF.

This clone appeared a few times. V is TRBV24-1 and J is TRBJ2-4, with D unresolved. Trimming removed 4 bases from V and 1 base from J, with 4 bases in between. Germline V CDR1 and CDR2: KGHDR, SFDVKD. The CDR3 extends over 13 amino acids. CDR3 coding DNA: TGTGCCACCAGTGACGGGGCCAAAAACATTCAGTACTTC. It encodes CATSDGAKNIQYF.

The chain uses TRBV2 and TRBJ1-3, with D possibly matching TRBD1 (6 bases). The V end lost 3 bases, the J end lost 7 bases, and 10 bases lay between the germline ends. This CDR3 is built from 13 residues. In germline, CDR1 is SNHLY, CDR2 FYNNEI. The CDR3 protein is CASSEGQANTIYF. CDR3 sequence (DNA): TGTGCCAGCAGTGAGGGACAAGCGAACACCATATATTTT.

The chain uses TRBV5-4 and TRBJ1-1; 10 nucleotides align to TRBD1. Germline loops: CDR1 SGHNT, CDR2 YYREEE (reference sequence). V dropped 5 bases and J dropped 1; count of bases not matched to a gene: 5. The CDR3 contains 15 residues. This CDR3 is CASSRDRGWNTEAFF. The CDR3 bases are TGTGCCAGCAGTAGGGACAGGGGTTGGAACACTGAAGCTTTCTTT.

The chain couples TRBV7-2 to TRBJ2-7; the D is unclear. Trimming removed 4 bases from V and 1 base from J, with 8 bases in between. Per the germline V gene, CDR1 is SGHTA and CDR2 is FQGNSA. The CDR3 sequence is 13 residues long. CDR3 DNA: TGTGCCAGCAGCTGGGGATATTCCTACGAGCAGTACTTC. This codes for CASSWGYSYEQYF.

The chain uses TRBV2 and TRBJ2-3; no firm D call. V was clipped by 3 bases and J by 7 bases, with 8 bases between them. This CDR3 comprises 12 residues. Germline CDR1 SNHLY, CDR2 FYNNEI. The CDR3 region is CASSDRENTQYF. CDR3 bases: TGTGCCAGCAGTGATCGCGAGAATACGCAGTATTTT.

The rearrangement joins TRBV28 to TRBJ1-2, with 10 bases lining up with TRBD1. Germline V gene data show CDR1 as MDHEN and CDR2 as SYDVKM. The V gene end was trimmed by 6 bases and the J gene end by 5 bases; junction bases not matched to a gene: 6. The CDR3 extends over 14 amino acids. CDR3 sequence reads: CASSPGQGTYGYTF. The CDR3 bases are TGTGCCAGCAGCCCGGGACAGGGGACTTATGGCTACACCTTC.

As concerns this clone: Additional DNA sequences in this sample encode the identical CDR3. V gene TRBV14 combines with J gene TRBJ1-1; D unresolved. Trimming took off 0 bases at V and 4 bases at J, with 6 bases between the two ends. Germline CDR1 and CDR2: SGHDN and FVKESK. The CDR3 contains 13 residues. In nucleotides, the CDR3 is TGTGCCAGCAGCCAAGACAGGAGCACTGAAGCTTTCTTT. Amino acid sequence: CASSQDRSTEAFF.

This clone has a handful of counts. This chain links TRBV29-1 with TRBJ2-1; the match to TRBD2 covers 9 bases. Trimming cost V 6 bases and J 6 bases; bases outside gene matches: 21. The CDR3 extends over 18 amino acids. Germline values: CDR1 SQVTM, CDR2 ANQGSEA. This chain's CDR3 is CSVHKSPRLAAHLNEQFF. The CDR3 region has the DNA TGCAGCGTCCATAAGTCCCCCAGACTAGCGGCACACCTCAATGAGCAGTTCTTC.